This T cell receptor (beta chain) emerged from a study of blood T cell repertoires in COVID-19. CDR1 is SGHTA and CDR2 is FQGNSA in the germline V gene. The CDR3 has 17 residues. Trimming stripped 2 bases from V and 2 bases from J, with 17 bases between. Produced via immunoSEQ multiplex PCR; TCRdb's table is partial and in-frame only. The sample records around 390,000 clones, about 83% being singletons. The gene calls are TRBV7-2 and TRBJ2-3; D uncertain. This receptor was taken from a woman aged 50 to 60 who had recovered from COVID-19. Material: PBMCs or T cells enriched from blood (not recorded which). This chain's CDR3 is CASSLTGFGGYTDTQYF. The CDR3 bases are TGTGCCAGCAGCTTAACCGGATTTGGCGGATACACAGATACGCAGTATTTT.